The entry below describes one TCR beta chain. The entry originates in a study of T cell changes during pregnancy in multiple sclerosis. Produced via immunoSEQ multiplex PCR; TCRdb's table is partial and in-frame only. The profile shows some 28,000 clones, about 92% of them singletons. The ends were cut back, 0 bases at V and 3 bases at J, with 5 bases in the middle. This CDR3 is built from 13 residues. Germline lookup yields CDR1 SGHRS and CDR2 YFSETQ. The receptor comes from a female donor with multiple sclerosis, enrolled in a pregnancy study. This sample comprised CD4+ T cells from peripheral blood mononuclear cells, obtained in the first trimester of pregnancy. This rearrangement joins TRBV5-1 to TRBJ2-3; D is undetermined. CDR3 sequence reads: CASSLAGTDTQYF. As DNA, the CDR3 is TGCGCCAGCAGCTTGGCCGGGACAGATACGCAGTATTTT.